This section outlines one TCR beta chain sequence together with its context. The target antigen is unknown. The data belong to a study of blood T cells in healthy people across ages. Study-level results: Higher diversity, along with more naive CD4+ cells, distinguished long-lived donors from aged donors. While age rose, TCR beta diversity per million T cells dropped in a roughly linear way.

Germline V gene data show CDR1 as MGHDK and CDR2 as SYGVNS. The CDR3 is 17 residues long. The use of a sample-barcoded 5' primer and a J-beta primer mix characterized a second PCR of roughly 6 to 12 cycles. TCRdb ran MiXCR on the 5' RACE reads and lists one entry per CDR3 protein. The sample yields hundreds of thousands of distinct CDR3 sequences, more than 25% seen once. The sequenced sample consisted of blood. The chain uses TRBV25-1 and TRBJ2-1; TRBD2 aligns across 9 bases. The DNA end is more similar to TRBJ2-7, so the J call may be wrong. The sequence came from a woman aged 80 or over in good health. The CDR3 DNA sequence: TGTGCCAGCAGTGAATCTTGGGCTAGCGGGGACTACAATGAGCAGTACTTC. This sequence encodes CASSESWASGDYNEQYF.